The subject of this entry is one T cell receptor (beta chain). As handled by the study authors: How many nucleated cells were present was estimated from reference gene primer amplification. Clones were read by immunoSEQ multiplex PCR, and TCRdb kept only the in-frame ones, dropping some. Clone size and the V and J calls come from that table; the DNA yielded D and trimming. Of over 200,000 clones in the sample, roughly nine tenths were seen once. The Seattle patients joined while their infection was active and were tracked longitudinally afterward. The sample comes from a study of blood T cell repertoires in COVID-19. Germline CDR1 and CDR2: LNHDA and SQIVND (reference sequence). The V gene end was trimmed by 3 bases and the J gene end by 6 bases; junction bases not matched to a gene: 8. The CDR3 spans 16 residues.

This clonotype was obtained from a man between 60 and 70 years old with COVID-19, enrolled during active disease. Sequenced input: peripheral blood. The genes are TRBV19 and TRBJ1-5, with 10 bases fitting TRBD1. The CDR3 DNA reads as TGTGCCAGTAGTATGGGAGGACAGGGGGAAACTCAGCCCCAGCATTTT. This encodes CASSMGGQGETQPQHF.